This TCR beta chain derives from a study of blood T cell repertoires in COVID-19 (dated by TCRdb to 2018 to 2020). For the study in its entirety: The collaborator samples originated in the United States, Italy and Spain and spanned the acute and convalescent phases of COVID-19. The repertoires were made available in a free public database intended to serve as a resource for research on the immune response to SARS-CoV-2. Where available, HLA class I and class II types were obtained from metadata supplied by the sample provider rather than from assay-based typing. The dataset comprised deeply sampled blood TCRbeta repertoires from subjects exposed to, actively infected with, or recovered from COVID-19. The sample metadata nearly always contained a de-identified subject ID, COVID-19 status, age in years and sex. Samples came from the ongoing ImmuneRACE study (first 160 participants) plus 1,254 subjects from 6 global collaborators. The material from the prospective study consisted of cDNA or gDNA derived from T cells, B-cell-depleted T cells, or PBMCs.

The study at large found these results: Clinical and demographic metadata were provided uncurated, with the amount varying by source and participant.

The immunoSEQ Assay, a bias-controlled multiplex PCR, was used to amplify TCRbeta CDR3 regions from genomic DNA. As for the authors' bioinformatics: Nucleated cell counts per sample were estimated from amplification of reference gene primers within the assay. Sequence reads were collapsed and filtered to measure the absolute abundance of every unique TCRbeta CDR3 rearrangement. Productive Simpson clonality was computed per sample as the square root of Simpson's diversity index over productive rearrangements. The clones in this table, taken by TCRdb from immuneACCESS, are in-frame only. Not every clone is retained; where verified, under half of the shortfall comes from an unresolved V gene, and the cause of the rest is unknown. The D gene and trimming were derived from the DNA, and the V and J assignments and clone size from that table. This sample lists more than 150,000 clones; nearly 80% were detected once. The ten largest make up roughly 14% of the sample.

Notes on this clone: What this receptor recognizes is not known. Per-base quality was not reported, and no clone a single base away is much larger than it.

Enrolling through a virtual design, the prospective study's participants ranged in age from roughly 18 to 100 years and lived across some 22 United States geographic areas. In the prospective study, participants were assigned to cohorts based on the clinical history participants reported in a screening survey and a study questionnaire. Exposed participants had been in contact, within 2 weeks of entering the study, with a person who had a PCR-confirmed or clinician-diagnosed case of COVID-19. In the prospective study, whole blood, serum and a nasopharyngeal or oropharyngeal swab were collected from each participant by mobile phlebotomists. Additional blood draws and questionnaires over a roughly two-month period could optionally be provided by prospective study participants. Before DNA extraction, prospective study blood samples were shipped either frozen or at room temperature. The CDR3 covers 15 residues, taking in both the cysteine and the phenylalanine. The only DNA kept is the CDR3, 45 bases in frame from the first base. V sheds 5 bases and J sheds 3 bases, leaving 14 bases between their ends. The germline V gene specifies SGHVS as CDR1 and FQNEAQ as CDR2.

Here the chain combines TRBV7-8 and TRBJ2-1; the D gene is possibly TRBD1, with 5 bases matching. The clonotype was recovered from a man aged 55 to 70 who had been exposed to COVID-19. The sequencing input was PBMCs or T cells enriched from blood (not recorded which). The sequenced DNA: TGTGCCAGCAGCCTCAGGGCTGGTTACTACAATGAGCAGTTCTTC. Translated, it gives CASSLRAGYYNEQFF.